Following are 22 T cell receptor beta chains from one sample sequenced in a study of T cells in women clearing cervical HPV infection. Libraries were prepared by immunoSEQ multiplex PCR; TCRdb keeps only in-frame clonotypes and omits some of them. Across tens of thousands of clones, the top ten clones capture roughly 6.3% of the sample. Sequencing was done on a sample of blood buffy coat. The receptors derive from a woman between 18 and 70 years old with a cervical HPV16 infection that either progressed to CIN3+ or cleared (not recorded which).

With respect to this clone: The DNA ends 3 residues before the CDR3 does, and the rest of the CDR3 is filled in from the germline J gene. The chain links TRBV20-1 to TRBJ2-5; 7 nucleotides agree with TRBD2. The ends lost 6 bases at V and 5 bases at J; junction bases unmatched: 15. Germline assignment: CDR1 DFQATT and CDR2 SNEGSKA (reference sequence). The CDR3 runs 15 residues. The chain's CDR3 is CSAVTGGGPSETQYF. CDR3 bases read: TGCAGTGCAGTGACGGGGGGAGGGCCCTCTGAGACC.

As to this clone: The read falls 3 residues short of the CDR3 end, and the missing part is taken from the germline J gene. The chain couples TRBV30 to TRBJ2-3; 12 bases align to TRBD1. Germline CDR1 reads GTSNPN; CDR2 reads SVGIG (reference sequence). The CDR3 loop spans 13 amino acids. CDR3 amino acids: CAWRGQGAWTQYF. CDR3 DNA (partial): TGTGCCTGGAGGGGACAGGGGGCTTGGACG.

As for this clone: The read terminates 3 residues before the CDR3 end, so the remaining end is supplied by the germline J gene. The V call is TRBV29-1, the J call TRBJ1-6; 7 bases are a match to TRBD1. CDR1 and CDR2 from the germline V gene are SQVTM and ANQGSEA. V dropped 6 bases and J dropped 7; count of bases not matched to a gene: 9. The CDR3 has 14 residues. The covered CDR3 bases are TGCAGCGTAGACGATGACAGGGACAATTCACCC. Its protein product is CSVDDDRDNSP. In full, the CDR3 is CSVDDDRDNSPLHF.

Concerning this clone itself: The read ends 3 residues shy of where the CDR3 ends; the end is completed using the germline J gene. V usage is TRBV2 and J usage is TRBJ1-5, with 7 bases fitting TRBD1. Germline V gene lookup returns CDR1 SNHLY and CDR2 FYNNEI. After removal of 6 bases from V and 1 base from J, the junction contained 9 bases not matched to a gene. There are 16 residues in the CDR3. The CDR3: CASRADRVSSNQPQHF. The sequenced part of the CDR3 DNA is TGTGCCAGCAGAGCCGACAGGGTATCGAGCAATCAGCCC.

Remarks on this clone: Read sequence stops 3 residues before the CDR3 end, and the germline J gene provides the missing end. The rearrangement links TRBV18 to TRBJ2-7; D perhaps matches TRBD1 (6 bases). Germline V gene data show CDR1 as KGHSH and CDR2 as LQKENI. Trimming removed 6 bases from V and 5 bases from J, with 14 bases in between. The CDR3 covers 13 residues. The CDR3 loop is CASSPTGFDEQYF. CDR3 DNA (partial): TGTGCCAGCTCCCCTACAGGGTTCGACGAG.

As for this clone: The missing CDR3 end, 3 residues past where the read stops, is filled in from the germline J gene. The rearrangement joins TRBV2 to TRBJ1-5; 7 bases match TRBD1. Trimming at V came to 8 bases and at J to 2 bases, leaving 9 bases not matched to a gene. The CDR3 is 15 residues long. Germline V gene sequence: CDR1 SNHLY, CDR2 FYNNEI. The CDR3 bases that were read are TGTGCCAGCCGGGCAGGGGGTAACGGCAATCAGCCC. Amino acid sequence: CASRAGGNGNQP. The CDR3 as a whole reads CASRAGGNGNQPQHF.

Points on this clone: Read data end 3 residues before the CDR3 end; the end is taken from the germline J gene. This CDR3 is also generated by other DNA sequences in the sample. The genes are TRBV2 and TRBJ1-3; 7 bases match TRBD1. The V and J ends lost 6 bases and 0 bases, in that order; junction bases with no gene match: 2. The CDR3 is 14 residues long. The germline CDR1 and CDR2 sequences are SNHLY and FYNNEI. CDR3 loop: CASRRDSSGNTIYF. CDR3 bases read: TGTGCCAGCAGGAGGGACAGCTCTGGAAACACC. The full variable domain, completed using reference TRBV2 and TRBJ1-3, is EPEVTQTPSHQVTQMGQEVILRCVPISNHLYFYWYRQILGQKVEFLVSFYNNEISEKSEIFDDQFSVERPDGSNFTLKIRSTKLEDSAMYFCASRRDSSGNTIYFGEGSWLTVV.

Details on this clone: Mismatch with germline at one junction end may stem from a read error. The part of the CDR3 DNA that was read is TGTGCTAGCAGCGTGGGACAGGGCGCAGATACG. It specifies CASSVGQGADT. In full, the CDR3 is CASSVGQGADTQYF. The rearrangement uses TRBV7-7 and TRBJ2-3; TRBD1 matches 9 bases. The missing CDR3 end, 3 residues past where the read stops, is filled in from the germline J gene. The CDR3 length is 14 residues. CDR1 and CDR2 (germline): SSHAT, FNYEAQ (reference sequence). Full variable domain (outside the CDR3, taken from reference TRBV7-7 and TRBJ2-3): GAGVSQSPRYKVTKRGQDVTLRCDPISSHATLYWYQQALGQGPEFLTYFNYEAQPDKSGLPSDRFSAERPEGSISTLTIQRTEQRDSAMYRCASSVGQGADTQYFGPGTRLTVL.

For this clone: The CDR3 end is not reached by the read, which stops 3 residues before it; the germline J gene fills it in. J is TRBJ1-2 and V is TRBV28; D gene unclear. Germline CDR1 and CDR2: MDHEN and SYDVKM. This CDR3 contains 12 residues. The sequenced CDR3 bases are TGTGCCAGCAGTTTAATGGCAACCGGC. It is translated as CASSLMATG. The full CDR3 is CASSLMATGYTF.

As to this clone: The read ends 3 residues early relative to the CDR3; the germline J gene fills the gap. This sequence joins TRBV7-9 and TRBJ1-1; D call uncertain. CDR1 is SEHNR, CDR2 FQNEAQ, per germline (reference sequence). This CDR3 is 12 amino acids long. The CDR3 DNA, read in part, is TGTGCCAGCAGCCCTTCCGGGGAGACA. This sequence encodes CASSPSGET. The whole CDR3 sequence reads CASSPSGETAFF.

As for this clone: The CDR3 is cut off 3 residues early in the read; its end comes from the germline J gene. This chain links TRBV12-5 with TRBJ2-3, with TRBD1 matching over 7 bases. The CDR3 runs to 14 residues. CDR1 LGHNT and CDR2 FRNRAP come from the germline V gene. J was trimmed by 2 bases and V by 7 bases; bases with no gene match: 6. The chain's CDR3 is CASALDRDTDTQYF. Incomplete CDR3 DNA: TGTGCTAGTGCTCTCGACAGGGACACAGATACG.

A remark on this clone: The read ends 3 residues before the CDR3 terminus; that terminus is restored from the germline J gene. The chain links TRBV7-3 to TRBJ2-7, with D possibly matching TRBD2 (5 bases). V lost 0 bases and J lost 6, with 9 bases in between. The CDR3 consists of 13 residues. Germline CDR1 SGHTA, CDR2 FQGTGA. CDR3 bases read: TGTGCCAGCAGCTTAACGGCTAGCTCCGAG. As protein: CASSLTASSE. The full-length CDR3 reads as CASSLTASSEQYF.

This CDR3 is CASRAGTGTSEQYF. The part of the CDR3 DNA that was read is TGTGCCAGCAGGGCGGGGACAGGGACTTCCGAG. This rearrangement joins TRBV7-9 to TRBJ2-7, with 9 bases lining up with TRBD1. The CDR3 extends 3 residues past the end of the read, so its final part is completed from the germline J gene. With 6 bases clipped from V and 6 bases from J, the junction kept 9 bases outside the gene matches. In germline, CDR1 is SEHNR, CDR2 FQNEAQ (reference sequence). The CDR3 totals 14 residues. Together with reference TRBV7-9 and TRBJ2-7, the CDR3 gives the full variable domain: DTGVSQNPRHKITKRGQNVTFRCDPISEHNRLYWYRQTLGQGPEFLTYFQNEAQLEKSRLLSDRFSAERPKGSFSTLEIQRTEQGDSAMYLCASRAGTGTSEQYFGPGTRLTVT.

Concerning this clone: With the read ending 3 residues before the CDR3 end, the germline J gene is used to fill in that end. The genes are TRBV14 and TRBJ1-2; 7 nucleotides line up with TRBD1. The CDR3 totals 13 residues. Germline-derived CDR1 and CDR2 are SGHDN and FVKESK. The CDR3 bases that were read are TGTGCCAGCAGCCCGAACAGGGGAGGAGGC. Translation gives CASSPNRGGG. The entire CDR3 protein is CASSPNRGGGYTF.

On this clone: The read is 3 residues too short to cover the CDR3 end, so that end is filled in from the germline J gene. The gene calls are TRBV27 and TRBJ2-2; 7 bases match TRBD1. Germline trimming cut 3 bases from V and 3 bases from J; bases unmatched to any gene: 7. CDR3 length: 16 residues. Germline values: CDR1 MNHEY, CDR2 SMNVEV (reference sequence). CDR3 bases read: TGTGCCAGCAGTTTGGACAGGACAAAACACACCGGGGAG. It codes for CASSLDRTKHTGE. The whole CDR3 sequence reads CASSLDRTKHTGELFF.

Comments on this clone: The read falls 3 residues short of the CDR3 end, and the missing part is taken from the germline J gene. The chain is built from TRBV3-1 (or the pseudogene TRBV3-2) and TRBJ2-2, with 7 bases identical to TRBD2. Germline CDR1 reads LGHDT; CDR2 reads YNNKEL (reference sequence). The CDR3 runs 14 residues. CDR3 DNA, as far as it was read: TGTGCCAGCAGCCGACTCCGACCGGGGGGTGAG. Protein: CASSRLRPGGE. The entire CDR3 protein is CASSRLRPGGELFF.

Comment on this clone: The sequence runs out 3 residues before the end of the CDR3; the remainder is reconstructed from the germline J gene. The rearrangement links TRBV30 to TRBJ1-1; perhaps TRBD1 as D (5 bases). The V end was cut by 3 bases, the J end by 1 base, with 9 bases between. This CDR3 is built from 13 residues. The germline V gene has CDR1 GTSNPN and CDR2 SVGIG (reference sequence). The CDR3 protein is CAWRDTGNTEAFF. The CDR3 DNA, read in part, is TGTGCCTGGAGAGACACAGGGAACACTGAA.

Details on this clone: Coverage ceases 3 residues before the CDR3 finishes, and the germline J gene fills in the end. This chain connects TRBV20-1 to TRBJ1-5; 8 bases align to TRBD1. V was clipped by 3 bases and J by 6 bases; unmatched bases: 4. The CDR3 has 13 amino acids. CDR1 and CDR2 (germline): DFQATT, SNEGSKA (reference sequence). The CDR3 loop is CSASPGGGQPQHF. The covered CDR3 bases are TGCAGTGCTAGTCCAGGGGGCGGTCAGCCC.

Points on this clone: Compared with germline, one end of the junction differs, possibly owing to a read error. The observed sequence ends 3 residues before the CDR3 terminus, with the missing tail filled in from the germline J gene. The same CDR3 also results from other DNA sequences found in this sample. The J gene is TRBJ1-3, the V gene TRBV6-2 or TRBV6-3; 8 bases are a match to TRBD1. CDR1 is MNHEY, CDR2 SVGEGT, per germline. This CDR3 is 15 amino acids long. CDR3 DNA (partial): TGTGCCAGCAGATCGACAGGGGAACGTGGAAACACG. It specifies CASRSTGERGNT. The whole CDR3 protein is CASRSTGERGNTIYF.

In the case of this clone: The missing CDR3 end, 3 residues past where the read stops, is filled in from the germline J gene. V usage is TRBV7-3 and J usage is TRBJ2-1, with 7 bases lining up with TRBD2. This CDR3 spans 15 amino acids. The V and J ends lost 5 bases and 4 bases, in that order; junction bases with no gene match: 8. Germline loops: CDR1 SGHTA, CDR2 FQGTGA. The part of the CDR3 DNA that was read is TGTGCCAGCAGCAACGAGCCTAGCGGATACAATGAG. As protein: CASSNEPSGYNE. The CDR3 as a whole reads CASSNEPSGYNEQFF.

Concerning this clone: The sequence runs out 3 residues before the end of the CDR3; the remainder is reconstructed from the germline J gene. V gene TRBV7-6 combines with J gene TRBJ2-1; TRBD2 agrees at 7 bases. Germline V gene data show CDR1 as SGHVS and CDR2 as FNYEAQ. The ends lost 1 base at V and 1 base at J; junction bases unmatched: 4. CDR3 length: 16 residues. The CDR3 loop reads CASSLGGGGSYNEQFF. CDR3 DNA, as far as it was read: TGTGCCAGCAGCTTAGGTGGCGGGGGTTCCTACAATGAG. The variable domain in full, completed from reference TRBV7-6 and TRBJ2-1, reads GAGVSQSPRYKVTKRGQDVALRCDPISGHVSLYWYRQALGQGPEFLTYFNYEAQQDKSGLPNDRFSAERPEGSISTLTIQRTEQRDSAMYRCASSLGGGGSYNEQFFGPGTRLTVL.

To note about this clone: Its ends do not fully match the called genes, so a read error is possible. Incomplete CDR3 DNA: TGCGCCAGCAGCCAAGAACTAGCCGATAGCTCCTACAATGAG. Translated, it gives CASSQELADSSYNE. The entire CDR3 protein reads CASSQELADSSYNEQFF. The V and J genes are TRBV4-2 and TRBJ2-1, with a weak D call TRBD2 (6 bases). The CDR3 end falls 3 residues outside the read, so it is completed with the germline J gene. The CDR3 sequence is 17 residues long. Per germline, CDR1 LGHNA and CDR2 YNFKEQ.